The text below deals with one TCR beta chain. This sample was included in a study of CD8+CD57+ T cells in acquired aplastic anemia. Whole-study context: The sorted CD4+ and CD8+ cells yielded an average around 3.2 ug of DNA.

The sequenced patients had an expansion of CD8+CD57+ cells seen by flow cytometry. Severe acquired aplastic anemia was present in every patient. Patients were treatment-naive when blood was sampled. CDR3 size: 14 residues. Germline CDR1 DFQATT, CDR2 SNEGSKA (reference sequence). Trimming shortened V by 0 bases and J by 4 bases, and 12 bases separated the two germline ends. TCR beta VDJ and CDR3 were profiled, and genomic DNA was the template. In TCRdb, the reads were re-called with MiXCR into one record per CDR3 protein. The sample holds approximately 470,000 distinct CDR3 sequences, over 25% seen once.

The source of this sequence is a human donor with aplastic anemia. The sample comprised sorted CD4+, CD8+, or CD8+CD57+ T cells (not recorded which) from PBMCs. The V and J genes are TRBV20-1 and TRBJ1-2; D gene ambiguous. The CDR3 DNA reads as TGCAGTGCTAGAGATTTAGGTACTAGCTATGGCTACACCTTC. Its protein product is CSARDLGTSYGYTF.